The 22 T cell receptor beta chains listed next were all sequenced from one sample in a study of OX40 agonist ivuxolimab in advanced cancers. The method was immunoSEQ multiplex PCR; TCRdb's version includes in-frame clones alone and lacks a portion of them. The sample yields fewer than 65,000 clones, 75% to 90% seen once. The source was CD4+ or CD8+ T cells sorted from blood, collected in a trial of the OX40 agonist ivuxolimab. The receptors derive from an adult with an advanced solid tumor such as melanoma, head and neck, liver or kidney cancer.

The V call is TRBV5-8, the J call TRBJ1-2; the match to TRBD1 covers 9 bases. V trimming: 4 bases; J trimming: 5 bases; junction bases outside the gene matches: 3. Germline V gene data show CDR1 as SGHTS and CDR2 as YDEGEE. The CDR3 runs 13 residues. The CDR3 bases are TGTGCCAGCAGCGCCGACAGGGGGTATGGCTACACCTTC. It yields the protein CASSADRGYGYTF.

The rearrangement uses TRBV5-1 and TRBJ1-4; D is unresolved. Per germline, CDR1 SGHRS and CDR2 YFSETQ. The CDR3 consists of 15 residues. V lost 0 bases to trimming and J lost 1 base, with 7 bases between them. CDR3 sequence (DNA): TGCGCCAGCAGCTTGGCTCCAGGAACTAATGAAAAACTGTTTTTT. Amino acid sequence: CASSLAPGTNEKLFF. Looking up the rest from reference TRBV5-1 and TRBJ1-4 gives the full variable domain: KAGVTQTPRYLIKTRGQQVTLSCSPISGHRSVSWYQQTPGQGLQFLFEYFSETQRNKGNFPGRFSGRQFSNSRSEMNVSTLELGDSALYLCASSLAPGTNEKLFFGSGTQLSVL.

The J gene is TRBJ1-5, the V gene TRBV4-2; D gene unclear. Trimming took 1 base from V and 4 from J, leaving 8 bases between them. The CDR3 has 14 residues. The germline V gene has CDR1 LGHNA and CDR2 YNFKEQ. CDR3 in amino acids: CASSQGQPNQPQHF. Here the CDR3 DNA reads TGTGCCAGCAGCCAAGGACAACCAAATCAGCCCCAGCATTTT.

This chain uses TRBV29-1 with TRBJ2-5, with 7 bases identical to TRBD1. The tail of the sequence fits TRBJ2-7 better, so the J call may be wrong. This CDR3 has 14 amino acids. Germline CDR1 is SQVTM and CDR2 is ANQGSEA. DNA for the CDR3: TGCAGCGTCCACCTGGGACAGAACTCCTACGAGCAGTACTTC. It encodes CSVHLGQNSYEQYF.

The V and J genes are TRBV10-2 and TRBJ2-7; D possibly corresponds to TRBD2 (6 bases). V was cut by 2 bases and J by 5 bases, with 13 bases left in between. Germline assignment: CDR1 WSHSY and CDR2 SAAADI. The CDR3 spans 14 residues. CDR3 protein: CASSEGEVRHEQYF. Written as DNA, the CDR3 is TGCGCCAGCAGTGAGGGGGAGGTCCGCCACGAGCAGTACTTC.

The V and J genes are TRBV11-2 and TRBJ2-3, with 8 bases that match TRBD1. There are 14 residues in the CDR3. V lost 5 bases to trimming and J lost 3 bases; unmatched junction nucleotides: 4. The germline V gene encodes CDR1 SGHAT and CDR2 FQNNGV. CDR3 DNA: TGTGCCAGCAGCCACCGACAGGGGACAGATACGCAGTATTTT. This codes for CASSHRQGTDTQYF.

The rearrangement links TRBV9 to TRBJ2-2, with D unclear. Germline V gene sequence: CDR1 SGDLS, CDR2 YYNGEE. V was pared by 1 base and J by 6 bases, with 7 bases between. This CDR3 has 13 residues. CDR3 bases: TGTGCCAGCAGCGTACCCTCCTCCGGGGAGCTGTTTTTT. Its translation is CASSVPSSGELFF.

The CDR3 sequence is CASSHSRLAGAIYNEQFF. The CDR3 region has the DNA TGCGCCAGCAGTCATTCCCGACTAGCGGGGGCAATATACAATGAGCAGTTCTTC. This rearrangement joins TRBV23-1 to TRBJ2-1, with 12 bases identical to TRBD2. TRBV23-1 is recorded as an ORF, its role being uncertain. V lost 3 bases, J lost 4 bases, and 10 bases stayed unmatched. This CDR3 is built from 18 residues.

CDR3 bases: TGTGCCAGCAGCTCTCTAGAGACCCAGTACTTC. Translated, it gives CASSSLETQYF. V gene TRBV5-4 combines with J gene TRBJ2-5; D remains ambiguous. Germline V lookup: CDR1 SGHNT, CDR2 YYREEE (reference sequence). CDR3 size: 11 residues. Trimming shortened V by 3 bases and J by 4 bases, and 4 bases separated the two germline ends.

The chain links TRBV11-1 to TRBJ1-1, with TRBD1 matching 7 bases. Germline V gene lookup returns CDR1 SGHAT and CDR2 FQDESV (reference sequence). This CDR3 has 13 residues. The trim removed 5 bases at V and 2 bases at J, leaving 2 bases unmatched. In DNA, the CDR3 is TGTGCCAGCAGCAGGGACAGAAACACTGAAGCTTTCTTT. Amino acid sequence: CASSRDRNTEAFF.

This clone appeared a few times. The gene calls are TRBV29-1 and TRBJ2-5, with D perhaps TRBD2 (6 bases). The CDR3 is 15 residues long. V dropped 0 bases and J dropped 5 bases, with 16 bases sitting between them. Germline V lookup: CDR1 SQVTM, CDR2 ANQGSEA. The CDR3 DNA reads as TGCAGCGTTGAAGAAGGGGCAGGGAGGAGGGAGACCCAGTACTTC. Its translation is CSVEEGAGRRETQYF.

This clone appeared a single time. The V and J genes are TRBV5-4 and TRBJ2-3, with 12 bases aligning to TRBD2. CDR3 length: 15 amino acids. CDR1 is SGHNT and CDR2 is YYREEE in the germline V gene (reference sequence). The V gene end was trimmed by 5 bases and the J gene end by 5 bases; junction bases not matched to a gene: 6. DNA of the CDR3: TGTGCCAGCAGTAGGACTAGCGGGGTGGGAGATACGCAGTATTTT. Encoded protein: CASSRTSGVGDTQYF.

The V and J genes are TRBV18 and TRBJ1-2, with D possibly TRBD1 on 5 matching bases. Germline V gene lookup returns CDR1 KGHSH and CDR2 LQKENI. CDR3 length equals 14 residues. V was shortened by 4 bases and J by 6 bases, with 15 bases between the two germline ends. For the CDR3, the DNA is TGTGCCAGCTCACGGACCGGGACGCTAGATGGCTACACCTTC. Translating gives CASSRTGTLDGYTF.

The chain employs TRBV11-2 and TRBJ2-7; no definite D call. The CDR3 is 13 residues long. V lost 3 bases and J lost 0, with 6 bases in between. Germline V gene lookup returns CDR1 SGHAT and CDR2 FQNNGV. In nucleotides, the CDR3 is TGTGCCAGCAGCTTGGGCGGCTCCTACGAGCAGTACTTC. This gives the protein CASSLGGSYEQYF.

V and J are TRBV19 and TRBJ1-1; maybe TRBD1 (6 bases). The CDR3 totals 17 residues. Germline V CDR1 and CDR2: LNHDA, SQIVND (reference sequence). V was cut by 4 bases and J by 1 base, with 19 bases left in between. CDR3 in DNA: TGTGCCAGTAGTAAGAGACAGGCACTCAATAAGAACACTGAAGCTTTCTTT. This sequence encodes CASSKRQALNKNTEAFF.

The genes are TRBV2 and TRBJ2-5, with 10 bases that match TRBD2. This CDR3 has 15 amino acids. Germline trimming cut 3 bases from V and 4 bases from J; bases unmatched to any gene: 5. Germline CDR1 and CDR2: SNHLY and FYNNEI. The CDR3 coding sequence is TGTGCCAGCAGTGACCCTAGCGGGAGTGGAGAGACCCAGTACTTC. It yields the protein CASSDPSGSGETQYF. Variable domain in full (rest from reference TRBV2 and TRBJ2-5): EPEVTQTPSHQVTQMGQEVILRCVPISNHLYFYWYRQILGQKVEFLVSFYNNEISEKSEIFDDQFSVERPDGSNFTLKIRSTKLEDSAMYFCASSDPSGSGETQYFGPGTRLLVL.

The CDR3 bases are TGTGCCAGCAGGGCAGACCGGGACACTGAAGCTTTCTTT. This encodes CASRADRDTEAFF. The chain links TRBV2 to TRBJ1-1, with unresolved D. Looked up from germline, CDR1 is SNHLY and CDR2 is FYNNEI. The CDR3 runs to 13 residues. Between the trimmed V and J ends, which lost 6 bases and 3 bases, there was a span of 11 bases. Full variable domain (rest looked up from reference TRBV2 and TRBJ1-1): EPEVTQTPSHQVTQMGQEVILRCVPISNHLYFYWYRQILGQKVEFLVSFYNNEISEKSEIFDDQFSVERPDGSNFTLKIRSTKLEDSAMYFCASRADRDTEAFFGQGTRLTVV.

This chain links TRBV30 with TRBJ2-3; D is perhaps TRBD1 (5 bases). CDR1 is GTSNPN, CDR2 SVGIG, per germline (reference sequence). The CDR3 extends over 15 amino acids. The V and J ends lost 1 base and 5 bases respectively, with 16 bases between them. The CDR3 DNA is TGTGCCTGGAGTGAGGGAAACTCTAGGGGAGATACGCAGTATTTT. As protein: CAWSEGNSRGDTQYF.

This clone was detected once. The chain recombines TRBV19 with TRBJ2-3, with 14 bases matching TRBD2. The CDR3 consists of 15 residues. V lost 3 bases to trimming and J lost 4 bases; unmatched junction nucleotides: 0. Germline loops: CDR1 LNHDA, CDR2 SQIVND (reference sequence). CDR3 region: CASSMGLAGADTQYF. In DNA form, the CDR3 reads TGTGCCAGTAGTATGGGACTAGCGGGAGCAGATACGCAGTATTTT. Full variable domain (missing parts from reference TRBV19 and TRBJ2-3): DGGITQSPKYLFRKEGQNVTLSCEQNLNHDAMYWYRQDPGQGLRLIYYSQIVNDFQKGDIAEGYSVSREKKESFPLTVTSAQKNPTAFYLCASSMGLAGADTQYFGPGTRLTVL.

To note about this clone: The sample has other DNA sequences that encode this CDR3 too. V usage is TRBV5-1 and J usage is TRBJ1-1, with no clear D. Deletions cut 0 bases from V and 2 bases from J, with 5 bases between. The germline gives CDR1 SGHRS, CDR2 YFSETQ. The CDR3 loop spans 13 amino acids. The CDR3 sequence: CASSLDVNTEAFF. The CDR3 DNA reads TGCGCCAGCAGCTTGGATGTAAACACTGAAGCTTTCTTT.

J is TRBJ2-3 and V is TRBV27, with D possibly called TRBD1 or TRBD2 (5 bases each). In germline, CDR1 is MNHEY, CDR2 SMNVEV (reference sequence). This CDR3 has 13 residues. Between the trimmed V and J ends, which lost 5 bases and 9 bases, there was a span of 15 bases. The CDR3 reads CASSVPGRRTQYF. CDR3 sequence (DNA): TGTGCCAGCAGTGTACCGGGACGCCGAACGCAGTATTTT.

The V gene is TRBV7-8, the J gene TRBJ1-2, with D possibly being TRBD1 (5 bases). The V and J ends lost 5 bases and 2 bases respectively, with 15 bases between them. The CDR3 length is 15 residues. Germline-derived CDR1 and CDR2 are SGHVS and FQNEAQ. CDR3 amino acids: CASSPSRDGNYGYTF. CDR3 coding DNA: TGTGCCAGCAGCCCTAGCCGGGACGGAAACTATGGCTACACCTTC.